Presented here are 25 T cell receptor beta chains from one specimen sequenced in a study of T cell repertoires in cytomegalovirus infection (dated by TCRdb to between 2018 and 2021). The sequencing machine was an Illumina HiSeq 1500. TCRdb ran its own pipeline on the public reads, namely fastp trimming at Q25 and MiXCR clone calling, and kept in-frame beta chains. For every CDR3 protein sequence, its rows merge into one entry that carries the most common genes and DNA. The sample table records under 350,000 distinct CDR3 sequences; about 8.8% of these occur just once. The top ten clones comprise approximately 2.4% of the sample. Source material: PBMCs. Receptors originate from a human donor in good health (CMV status not recorded). Some clones in this sample may be carry-over from other donors' samples.

This clonotype showed up many times. This chain joins TRBV7-2 and TRBJ1-3; 7 bases are a match to TRBD1. The CDR3 has 15 residues. Trimming at V came to 4 bases and at J to 4 bases, leaving 7 bases not matched to a gene. Germline CDR1 and CDR2: SGHTA and FQGNSA. The chain's CDR3 is CASSWDSSTGNTIYF. The CDR3 nucleotides are TGTGCCAGCAGCTGGGACAGTTCGACCGGAAACACCATATATTTT.

In the case of this clonotype: A single base separates this from a much larger clone, so it may be a read error. CDR3 in amino acids: CSASHKVSYNEQFF. The CDR3, as DNA: TGCAGTGCTAGCCACAAGGTCTCCTACAATGAGCAGTTCTTC. The chain uses TRBV20-1 and TRBJ2-1; D unresolved. This CDR3 spans 14 amino acids. The germline V gene has CDR1 DFQATT and CDR2 SNEGSKA (reference sequence). Trimming took 3 bases from V and 0 from J, leaving 9 bases between them.

This clonotype was detected ten times or more. V and J are TRBV28 and TRBJ2-1, with D maybe TRBD1 (5 bases). CDR3 length: 15 residues. V lost 6 bases and J lost 5, with 17 bases in between. Germline CDR1 is MDHEN and CDR2 is SYDVKM. CDR3 nucleotide sequence: TGTGCCAGCAGCCGACAGAGCTTCCGGAACAATGAGCAGTTCTTC. Translating it yields CASSRQSFRNNEQFF.

This clonotype was observed many times. V gene TRBV7-3 combines with J gene TRBJ2-5; TRBD2 is a possible D gene (6 bases). In germline, CDR1 is SGHTA, CDR2 FQGTGA. V dropped 5 bases and J dropped 0 bases, with 16 bases sitting between them. The CDR3 is 16 residues long. The DNA of the CDR3 is TGTGCCAGCAGCCTCGGAGCGGGTTCGTACCAAGAGACCCAGTACTTC. This translates into CASSLGAGSYQETQYF.

This clonotype was seen repeatedly, ten times or more. The genes are TRBV20-1 and TRBJ2-5; 10 positions match TRBD2. The CDR3 extends over 16 amino acids. The J segment lost 3 bases and the V segment lost 2 bases, leaving 9 bases of the junction unmatched. Germline V gene lookup returns CDR1 DFQATT and CDR2 SNEGSKA (reference sequence). The CDR3 DNA is TGCAGTGCTAGATCCCCCGGGACTAGCGTCAAAGAGACCCAGTACTTC. Its translation: CSARSPGTSVKETQYF.

This clonotype showed up just a few times. The chain has TRBV4-1 and TRBJ2-2, with 11 bases identical to TRBD2. Germline V lookup: CDR1 MGHRA, CDR2 YSYEKL. CDR3 length equals 18 residues. V lost 1 base, J lost 6 bases, and 10 bases stayed unmatched. DNA for the CDR3: TGCGCCAGCAGCCAAGGATGGGCCCTGGGACTAGCGGCCGGGGAGCTGTTTTTT. Protein: CASSQGWALGLAAGELFF.

This clonotype was counted a few times. This chain uses TRBV29-1 with TRBJ1-1; 7 bases are shared with TRBD1. V lost 4 bases and J lost 0; bases outside the gene matches: 11. The CDR3 covers 16 residues. Per germline, CDR1 SQVTM and CDR2 ANQGSEA. For the CDR3, the DNA is TGCAGCGTTGTACAGGGGCAGTTTCGAGTGAACACTGAAGCTTTCTTT. Its translation is CSVVQGQFRVNTEAFF.

In this sample, this clonotype turned up many times. The chain uses TRBV28 and TRBJ1-1; the D is unclear. This CDR3 contains 14 residues. Trimming cost V 2 bases and J 4 bases, with 11 bases left between them. CDR1 and CDR2 (germline): MDHEN, SYDVKM. Written as DNA, the CDR3 is TGTGCCAGCAGTTTAAGGTATTTGGGCACTGAAGCTTTCTTT. It codes for CASSLRYLGTEAFF.

This clonotype was seen ten or more times. The chain has TRBV12-3 or TRBV12-4 and TRBJ1-1; TRBD1 is a possible D gene (6 bases). This CDR3 contains 15 residues. V lost 1 base, J lost 5 bases, and 14 bases lay in between. Here the CDR3 reads CASSLGGGRGTEAFF. CDR3 sequence (DNA): TGTGCCAGCAGTTTAGGCGGGGGCCGAGGGACTGAAGCTTTCTTT.

This clonotype has a count of ten or more. The chain couples TRBV6-1 to TRBJ2-2, with 10 bases lining up with TRBD2. Trimming cost V 6 bases and J 4 bases; bases outside gene matches: 11. CDR1 and CDR2 from the germline V gene are MNHNS and SASEGT. The CDR3 consists of 17 residues. The CDR3 is CASRATSGGAGTGELFF. The CDR3 region has the DNA TGTGCCAGCAGGGCTACAAGCGGGGGGGCCGGCACCGGGGAGCTGTTTTTT.

This clonotype has more than one count but fewer than ten. The genes are TRBV2 and TRBJ2-2, with D uncertain. Deletions cut 4 bases from V and 1 base from J, with 7 bases between. The germline V gene encodes CDR1 SNHLY and CDR2 FYNNEI. This CDR3 has 14 residues. CDR3 DNA sequence: TGTGCCAGCAGTGCTTTGGTGAACACCGGGGAGCTGTTTTTT. Translation gives CASSALVNTGELFF.

This clonotype was picked up a small number of times. The chain has TRBV7-4 and TRBJ1-3; D unclear. Germline V gene sequence: CDR1 SGHVT, CDR2 SQSDAQ. The CDR3 totals 12 residues. The germline V and J ends were trimmed by 11 bases and 2 bases, with 10 bases remaining between them. The DNA for the CDR3 is TGTGCCTCCAAGTGGGCTGGAAACACCATATATTTT. It yields the protein CASKWAGNTIYF. Complete variable domain (other parts from reference TRBV7-4 and TRBJ1-3): GAGVSQSPRYKVAKRGRDVALRCDSISGHVTLYWYRQTLGQGSEVLTYSQSDAQRDKSGRPSGRFSAERPERSVSTLKIQRTEQGDSAVYLCASKWAGNTIYFGEGSWLTVV.

The gene calls are TRBV28 and TRBJ1-4, with a weak D call TRBD1 (6 bases). From germline, CDR1 is MDHEN and CDR2 SYDVKM. V dropped 5 bases and J dropped 4 bases, with 14 bases sitting between them. The CDR3 has 15 residues. CDR3 DNA: TGTGCCAGCAGTGCCAGGACAGCTTATAATGAAAAACTGTTTTTT. Its translation: CASSARTAYNEKLFF.

This sequence joins TRBV7-9 and TRBJ2-1; a weak D match, TRBD2 (5 bases). The CDR3 contains 11 residues. V was cut by 5 bases and J by 14 bases, with 13 bases left in between. From germline, CDR1 is SEHNR and CDR2 FQNEAQ (reference sequence). The CDR3: CASSQRLEEFF. The CDR3 DNA is TGTGCCAGCAGCCAAAGGTTGGAGGAGTTCTTC.

There are a few counts of this clonotype. The chain uses TRBV28 and TRBJ1-2, with a tentative D call TRBD1 (5 bases). The CDR3 extends over 13 amino acids. V was cut by 3 bases and J by 4 bases, with 9 bases left in between. The germline gives CDR1 MDHEN, CDR2 SYDVKM. The CDR3 sequence: CASSFSTVYGYTF. CDR3 DNA sequence: TGTGCCAGCAGTTTTTCGACAGTCTATGGCTACACCTTC.

Turning to this clonotype: At one of its ends the junction is not consistent with the germline gene, which may arise from a read error. The V and J genes are TRBV18 and TRBJ1-1, with D hard to call. CDR3 length: 16 amino acids. CDR1 is KGHSH, CDR2 LQKENI, per germline. The CDR3 spells CASTPFPGSVNTEAFF. The CDR3, as DNA: TGTGCCAGCACACCCTTCCCCGGCTCGGTGAACACTGAAGCTTTCTTT.

Relative to its sample, this clonotype is medium-sized. The chain recombines TRBV7-2 with TRBJ1-1; no reliable D call. The CDR3 runs to 13 residues. Trimming stripped 6 bases from V and 1 base from J, with 9 bases between. Germline CDR1 and CDR2: SGHTA and FQGNSA. CDR3 coding DNA: TGTGCCAGCAGTCTCCGGGGGAACACTGAAGCTTTCTTT. As protein: CASSLRGNTEAFF. Based on the CDR3 plus reference TRBV7-2 and TRBJ1-1, the full variable domain is GAGVSQSPSNKVTEKGKDVELRCDPISGHTALYWYRQSLGQGLEFLIYFQGNSAPDKSGLPSDRFSAERTGGSVSTLTIQRTQQEDSAVYLCASSLRGNTEAFFGQGTRLTVV.

The chain carries TRBV11-3 and TRBJ2-7, with TRBD1 identical over 8 bases. Germline CDR1 is SGHNT and CDR2 is YENEEA. The CDR3 is made up of 14 amino acids. With V trimmed by 0 bases and J by 5 bases, 3 bases remained unmatched. The CDR3 DNA reads as TGTGCCAGCAGCTTAGAGACAGGGGACCACGAGCAGTACTTC. Amino acids: CASSLETGDHEQYF.

The rearrangement links TRBV18 to TRBJ2-5; a weak D match, TRBD1 (8 bases). Per the germline V gene, CDR1 is KGHSH and CDR2 is LQKENI. Trimming stripped 5 bases from V and 4 bases from J, with 14 bases between. The CDR3 is 14 amino acids. This CDR3 reads CASSATGEGETQYF. DNA for the CDR3: TGTGCCAGCTCAGCGACAGGGGAGGGAGAGACCCAGTACTTC.

The chain employs TRBV5-5 and TRBJ1-3; 7 bases align to TRBD1. Germline CDR1 and CDR2: SGHKS and YYEKEE (reference sequence). The CDR3 covers 16 residues. With 1 base clipped from V and 0 bases from J, the junction kept 4 bases outside the gene matches. The CDR3 protein is CASSLTTGVSGNTIYF. CDR3 in DNA: TGTGCCAGCAGCTTGACCACAGGGGTCTCTGGAAACACCATATATTTT.

The gene calls are TRBV7-9 and TRBJ2-7; the D gene is possibly TRBD1 (5 bases). The CDR3 loop spans 13 amino acids. From germline, CDR1 is SEHNR and CDR2 FQNEAQ (reference sequence). Trimming took off 3 bases at V and 1 base at J, with 7 bases between the two ends. The CDR3: CASSFQGSYEQYF. The CDR3, as DNA: TGTGCCAGCAGCTTTCAGGGATCCTACGAGCAGTACTTC.

This clonotype was seen ten or more times. The V and J genes are TRBV7-8 and TRBJ1-2; D uncertain. V dropped 0 bases and J dropped 8 bases, with 10 bases sitting between them. The CDR3 has 13 amino acids. Germline V CDR1 and CDR2: SGHVS, FQNEAQ. Here the CDR3 DNA reads TGTGCCAGCAGCTTAGCCGGCACGAGGGGCTACACCTTC. Residues: CASSLAGTRGYTF.

The table lists this clonotype with many counts. The chain uses TRBV7-2 and TRBJ2-2; tentatively, D is TRBD1 (6 bases). CDR3 length: 15 residues. The germline V and J ends were trimmed by 1 base and 5 bases, with 11 bases remaining between them. CDR1 and CDR2 (germline): SGHTA, FQGNSA. CDR3 DNA: TGTGCCAGCAGCTTAGTGGCAGGGGTGACCGGGGAGCTGTTTTTT. Translating gives CASSLVAGVTGELFF.

This clonotype was observed at least ten times. J is TRBJ2-1 and V is TRBV6-2 or TRBV6-3, with D possibly TRBD1 on 6 matching bases. This CDR3 spans 11 amino acids. The germline gives CDR1 MNHEY, CDR2 SVGEGT. V lost 11 bases to trimming and J lost 3 bases, with 8 bases between them. As DNA, the CDR3 is TGTGCCTCGACAGGCTACAATGAGCAGTTCTTC. It codes for CASTGYNEQFF.

This clonotype was recorded many times. V and J are TRBV7-8 and TRBJ2-3; 8 bases agree with TRBD1. After removal of 5 bases from V and 4 bases from J, the junction contained 11 bases not matched to a gene. The CDR3 loop spans 16 amino acids. Looked up from germline, CDR1 is SGHVS and CDR2 is FQNEAQ. CDR3 sequence (DNA): TGTGCCAGCAGCCTTAGTCAACAGGGGGTATCAGATACGCAGTATTTT. As protein: CASSLSQQGVSDTQYF.